This T cell receptor (beta chain) originates from a study of cytomegalovirus exposure and HLA in healthy donors. Study at large: Earlier, some 200 million T cells were analyzed, and 90 million to 140 million unique TCR beta sequences were found among them. Early released data had about 85 million unique TCRs, all coming from HLA-typed donors. Notes on the study in general: Most of the TCR beta V segments (in an earlier analysis) were productive either about 87% or about 30% of the time. Roughly uniform depth of sequencing across donors was assumed in presence/absence analyses.

As to this clone: Its antigen remains unknown. Mismatch with germline at one junction end may stem from a read error.

In the PCR, 60 Vbeta and 13 Jbeta primers were used. Sequencing was performed with immunoSEQ multiplex PCR; in TCRdb, only in-frame clones are kept and a portion is missing. The sample records roughly 150,000 clones, approximately 71% being singletons. The sequenced material came from PBMCs. The TCR comes from a man younger than 30 in good health and CMV-seropositive.

Written as DNA, the CDR3 is TGCGCCCGCAGCTTCAGGGACAGCCTCTTAGACTATGGCTACACCTTC. This gives the protein CARSFRDSLLDYGYTF. The chain couples TRBV5-1 to TRBJ1-2; TRBD1 matches at 7 bases. The CDR3 length is 16 residues. Germline V gives CDR1 SGHRS, CDR2 YFSETQ.